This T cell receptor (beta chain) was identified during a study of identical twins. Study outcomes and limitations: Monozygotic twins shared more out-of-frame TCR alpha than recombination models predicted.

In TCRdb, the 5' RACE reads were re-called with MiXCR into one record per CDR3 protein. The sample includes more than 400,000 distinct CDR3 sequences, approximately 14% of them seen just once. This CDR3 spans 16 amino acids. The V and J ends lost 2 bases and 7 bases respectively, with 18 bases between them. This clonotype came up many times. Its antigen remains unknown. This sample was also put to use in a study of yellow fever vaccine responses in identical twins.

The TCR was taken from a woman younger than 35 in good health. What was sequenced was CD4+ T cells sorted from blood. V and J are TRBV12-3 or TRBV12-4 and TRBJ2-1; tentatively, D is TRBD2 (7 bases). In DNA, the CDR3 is TGTGCCAGCAGTTTAAATTGGGGGGGCCGGGGGAATGAGCAGTTCTTC. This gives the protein CASSLNWGGRGNEQFF.